This entry is about one TCR beta chain. This clone's antigen is unknown. It has no much larger one-base neighbor in the sample; base qualities were not kept. According to the germline V gene (reference sequence), CDR1 reads MNHEY and CDR2 reads SMNVEV. V was cut back by 6 bases and J by 5 bases, leaving a gap of 16 bases between them. Its CDR3 holds 14 amino acids, cysteine through phenylalanine. Kept here is only the CDR3 DNA, which spans 42 bases and is read in frame from base 1. The sample is drawn from a study of OX40 agonist ivuxolimab in advanced cancers. A note on the overall study: Ivuxolimab was a fully human IgG2 agonistic monoclonal antibody targeting the costimulatory receptor OX40 (CD134). In the dose-escalation cohort, around four fifths of patients were male, and the mean age was around 65 years with a range of roughly 20 to 79. Among the approximately 54 dose-escalation patients, around 19 had hepatocellular carcinoma, 15 or so melanoma, 9 renal cell carcinoma and 9 head and neck cancer. Three dose-escalation patients achieved partial responses, one with hepatocellular carcinoma and two with cutaneous melanoma. The paper describes the monotherapy dose-escalation part (N ≈ 51 patients) of the phase I trial of ivuxolimab. Prior anti-PD-1, anti-PD-L1 or anti-CTLA-4 therapy was permitted, and 40% of dose-escalation patients had received checkpoint inhibitors. Intravenous ivuxolimab was administered to patients every 2 weeks at six dose levels: 0.01, 0.1, 0.3, 1.5, 3 and 10 mg/kg. The point of sequencing TCRbeta in the periphery was to test whether ivuxolimab changed TCR sequence diversity and drove clonal T-cell expansion. The investigation overall reported the following: In partial responders in the 0.1-3.0 mg/kg groups, normalized peripheral clonal expansion was found to be among the lowest, especially among CD8+ T cells. Clonal expansion of both CD4+ and CD8+ blood T cells was observed from baseline to week 6 at doses 0.1 to 3.0 mg/kg. Low levels of normalized T-cell clonal expansion were also seen in some nonresponding patients. Which antigens the clonally expanded peripheral T cells were specific for was not determined. After ivuxolimab, CD8+ T cells had more expanded clones than CD4+ T cells on average.

Genomic DNA was isolated from the sorted cells so that the TCRbeta CDR3 region could be sequenced. The immunoSEQ Assay was used for sequencing of TCRbeta CDR3 regions. TCRdb obtained this table from immuneACCESS and retained in-frame rearrangements with V and J assigned. These tables miss some clones; where compared with another copy, unresolved V genes account for less than half of the shortfall, and the remainder is unexplained. For this sample there are roughly 68,000 clones; 80% to 90% appear just once. Clones ranked in the top ten supply more than 13% of the sample. The trial excluded patients who had a history of autoimmune disease or who were on systemic immunosuppression. Peripheral blood for TCR sequencing was collected from all dose cohorts at baseline, on cycle 4 day 1, and on cycle 7 day 1. Samples came from an open-label, multicenter, first-in-human phase I dose-escalation trial of ivuxolimab. The trial enrolled adults with locally advanced or metastatic head and neck squamous cell, hepatocellular, melanoma or renal cell carcinoma. Before TCR sequencing, CD4+ T cells and CD8+ T cells were sorted from peripheral blood as separate populations.

The TCR originated in an adult with an advanced solid tumor such as melanoma, head and neck, liver or kidney cancer. The sample here was CD4+ or CD8+ T cells sorted from blood, taken in a trial of the OX40 agonist ivuxolimab. This chain joins TRBV27 to TRBJ1-1; matching of 6 bases hints at TRBD1 as the D gene. The nucleotides are TGTGCCAGCAGCAGGACAGAGGTTGGGACTGAAGCTTTCTTT. This is translated as CASSRTEVGTEAFF.